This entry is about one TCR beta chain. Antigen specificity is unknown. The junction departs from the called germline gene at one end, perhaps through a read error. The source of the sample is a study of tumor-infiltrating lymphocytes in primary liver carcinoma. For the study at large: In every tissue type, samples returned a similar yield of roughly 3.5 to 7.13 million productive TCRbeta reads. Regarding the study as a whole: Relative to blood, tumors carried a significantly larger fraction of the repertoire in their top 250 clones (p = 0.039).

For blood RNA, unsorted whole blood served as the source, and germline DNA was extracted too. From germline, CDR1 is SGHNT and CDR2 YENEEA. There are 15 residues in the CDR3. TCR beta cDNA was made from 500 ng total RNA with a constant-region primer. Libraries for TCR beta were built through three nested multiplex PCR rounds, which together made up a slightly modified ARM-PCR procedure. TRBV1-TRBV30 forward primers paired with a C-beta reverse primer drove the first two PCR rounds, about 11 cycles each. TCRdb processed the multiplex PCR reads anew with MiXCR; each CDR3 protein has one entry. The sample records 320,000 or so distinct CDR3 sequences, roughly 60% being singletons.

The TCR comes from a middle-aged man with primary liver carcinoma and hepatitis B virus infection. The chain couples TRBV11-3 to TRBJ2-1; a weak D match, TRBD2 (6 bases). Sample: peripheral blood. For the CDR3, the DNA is TGTGCCAGCAGCTTAGAAGGGGACTCCTACAATGAGCAATTCTTC. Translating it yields CASSLEGDSYNEQFF.